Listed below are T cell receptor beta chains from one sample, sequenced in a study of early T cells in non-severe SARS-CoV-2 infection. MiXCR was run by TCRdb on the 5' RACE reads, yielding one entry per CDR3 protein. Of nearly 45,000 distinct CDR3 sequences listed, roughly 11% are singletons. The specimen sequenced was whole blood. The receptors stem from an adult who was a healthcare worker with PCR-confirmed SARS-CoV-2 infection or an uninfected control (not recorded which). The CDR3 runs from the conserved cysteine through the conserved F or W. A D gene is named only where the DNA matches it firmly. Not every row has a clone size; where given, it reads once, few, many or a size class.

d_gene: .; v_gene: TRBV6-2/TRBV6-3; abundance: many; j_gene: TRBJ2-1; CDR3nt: TGTGCCAGCACCCGAAGTGGTTGGGACAATGAGCAGTTCTTC; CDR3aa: CASTRSGWDNEQFF
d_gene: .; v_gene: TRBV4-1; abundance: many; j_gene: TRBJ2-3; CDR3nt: TGCGCCAGCAGCCAAGAGATTCGTCAAAGCACAGATACGCAGTATTTT; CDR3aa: CASSQEIRQSTDTQYF
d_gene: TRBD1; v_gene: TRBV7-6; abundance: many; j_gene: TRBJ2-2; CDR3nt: TGTGCCAGCAGCTTAATTGACAGGGCGAACACCGGGGAGCTGTTTTTT; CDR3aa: CASSLIDRANTGELFF
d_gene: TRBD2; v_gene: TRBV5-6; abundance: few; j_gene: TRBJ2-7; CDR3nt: TGTGCCAGCAGCGTCGGACTAGCGGAGATCTCCTACGAGCAGTACTTC; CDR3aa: CASSVGLAEISYEQYF
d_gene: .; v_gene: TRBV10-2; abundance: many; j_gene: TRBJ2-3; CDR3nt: TGCGCCAGCAGTGAAGTGGGAGCGGAAGGAGATACGCAGTATTTT; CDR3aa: CASSEVGAEGDTQYF
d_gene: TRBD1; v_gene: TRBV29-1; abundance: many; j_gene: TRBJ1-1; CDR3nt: TGCAGCGTTGAAGATCCCAGGACAGGGTCGGTCACTGAAGCTTTCTTT; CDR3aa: CSVEDPRTGSVTEAFF
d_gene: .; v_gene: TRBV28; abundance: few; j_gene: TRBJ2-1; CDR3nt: TGTGCCAGTACAAACAGGGAATCTTTGTACAATGAGCAGTTCTTC; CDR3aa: CASTNRESLYNEQFF
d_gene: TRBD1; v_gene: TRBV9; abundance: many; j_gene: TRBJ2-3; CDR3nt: TGTGCCAGCAGCCAGGGGGCTAGCACAGATACGCAGTATTTT; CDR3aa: CASSQGASTDTQYF
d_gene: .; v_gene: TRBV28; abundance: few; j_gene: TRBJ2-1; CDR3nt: TGTGCCAGCAGTTTGCTAGGCAGCTACAATGAGCAGTTCTTC; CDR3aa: CASSLLGSYNEQFF
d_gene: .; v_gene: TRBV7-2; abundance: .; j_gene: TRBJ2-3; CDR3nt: TGTGCCAGCAGCCCCCCCGCTTTTGATACGCAGTATTTT; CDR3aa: CASSPPAFDTQYF
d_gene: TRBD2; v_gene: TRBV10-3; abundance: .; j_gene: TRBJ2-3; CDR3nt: TGTGCCATCAGTGAGGGACTAGCGGCCGGAGGGGATACGCAGTATTTT; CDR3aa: CAISEGLAAGGDTQYF
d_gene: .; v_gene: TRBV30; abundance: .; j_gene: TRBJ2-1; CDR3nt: TGTGCCTGGCGAGAGGTAGCGAGGGCTTACAATGAGCAGTTCTTC; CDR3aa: CAWREVARAYNEQFF
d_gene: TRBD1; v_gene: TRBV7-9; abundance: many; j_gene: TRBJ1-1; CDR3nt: TGTGCCAGCAGCCTATCTAACCCGACAGGGACCGAAGCTTTCTTT; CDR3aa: CASSLSNPTGTEAFF
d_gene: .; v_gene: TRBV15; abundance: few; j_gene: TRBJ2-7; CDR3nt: TGTGCCACCAGCAGAGATCCGGTCTCCTACGAGCAGTACTTC; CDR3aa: CATSRDPVSYEQYF
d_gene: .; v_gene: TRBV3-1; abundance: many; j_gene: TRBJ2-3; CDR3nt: TGTGCCAGCAGGGGACCAGATACGCAGTATTTT; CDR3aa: CASRGPDTQYF
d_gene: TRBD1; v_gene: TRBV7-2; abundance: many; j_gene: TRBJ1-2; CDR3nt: TGTGCCAGCAGCTCACCAGAGCAGGGGGGTTATGGCTACACCTTC; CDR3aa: CASSSPEQGGYGYTF
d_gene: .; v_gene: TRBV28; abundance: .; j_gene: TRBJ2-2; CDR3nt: TGTGCCAGCAGTTTGGGGCGGACCGGGGAGCTGTTTTTT; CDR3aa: CASSLGRTGELFF
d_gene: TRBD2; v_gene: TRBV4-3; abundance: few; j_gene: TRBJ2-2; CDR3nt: TGCGCCAGCAGCCAAGAAGTTGTAGCGGGCGGGGAGCTGTTTTTT; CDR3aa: CASSQEVVAGGELFF
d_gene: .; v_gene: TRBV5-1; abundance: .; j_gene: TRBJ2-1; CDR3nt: TGCGCCAGCAGCCTGGCCAGGACACCACGGAATGAGCAGTTCTTC; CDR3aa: CASSLARTPRNEQFF
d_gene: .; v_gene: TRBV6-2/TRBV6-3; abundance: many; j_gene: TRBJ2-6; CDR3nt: TGTGCCAGCAGTCCTTATATGACCTCTGGGGCCAACGTCCTGACTTTC; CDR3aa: CASSPYMTSGANVLTF
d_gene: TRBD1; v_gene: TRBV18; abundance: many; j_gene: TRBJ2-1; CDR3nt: TGTGCCAGCTCACCAATTCCTATGAGACAGGGTAGCAATGAGCAGTTCTTC; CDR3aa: CASSPIPMRQGSNEQFF
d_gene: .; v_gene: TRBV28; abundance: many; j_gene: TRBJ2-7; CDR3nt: TGTGCCAGCACCTCCTCGTCCTACGAGCAGTACTTC; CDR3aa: CASTSSSYEQYF
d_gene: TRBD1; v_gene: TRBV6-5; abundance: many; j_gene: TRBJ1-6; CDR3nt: TGTGCCAGCAGTCAATTCAACAGGGGAAATTCACCCCTCCACTTT; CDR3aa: CASSQFNRGNSPLHF
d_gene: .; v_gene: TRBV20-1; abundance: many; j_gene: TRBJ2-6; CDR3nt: TGCAGTGCTCGTCGGTACTCTGGGGCCAACGTCCTGACTTTC; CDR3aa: CSARRYSGANVLTF
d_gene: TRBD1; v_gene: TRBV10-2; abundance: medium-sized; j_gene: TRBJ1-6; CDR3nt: TGCGCCAGCAGGCAGGGACAGACGAATTCACCCCTCCACTTT; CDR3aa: CASRQGQTNSPLHF
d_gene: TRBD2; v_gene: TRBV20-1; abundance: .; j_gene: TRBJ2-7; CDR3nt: TGCAGTGCTAGAGATCGGCTAGCGGGAGGTGAGCAGCACTTC; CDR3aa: CSARDRLAGGEQHF
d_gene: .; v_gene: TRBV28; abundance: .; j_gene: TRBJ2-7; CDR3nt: TGTGCCAGCAGTTTCCAAGAGTACGAGCAGTACTTC; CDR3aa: CASSFQEYEQYF
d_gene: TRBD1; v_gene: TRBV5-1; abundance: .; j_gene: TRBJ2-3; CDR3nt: TGCGCCAGCAGCCTGGGACAGCGCACAGATACGCAGTATTTT; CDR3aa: CASSLGQRTDTQYF
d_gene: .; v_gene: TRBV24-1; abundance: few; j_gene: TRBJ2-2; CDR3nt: TGTGCCACCAGTGATCCGGGACAGAACACCGGGGAGCTGTTTTTT; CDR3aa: CATSDPGQNTGELFF
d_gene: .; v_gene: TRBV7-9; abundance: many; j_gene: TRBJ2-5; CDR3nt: TGTGCCAGCAGCTTTGGGGCAGGCGGGGAGACCCAGTACTTC; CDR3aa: CASSFGAGGETQYF
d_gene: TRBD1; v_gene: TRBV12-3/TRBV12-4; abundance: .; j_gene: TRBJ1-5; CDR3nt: TGTGCCAGCAGTCCACAGGGGGGGAATCAGCCCCAGCATTTT; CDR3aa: CASSPQGGNQPQHF
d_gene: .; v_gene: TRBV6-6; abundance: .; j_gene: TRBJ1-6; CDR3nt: TGTGCCAGCAGTTATGTTCGAGGGGGAGGGGACTCACCCCTCCACTTT; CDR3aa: CASSYVRGGGDSPLHF
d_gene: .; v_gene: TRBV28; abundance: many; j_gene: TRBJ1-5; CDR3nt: TGTGCCAGCAGTTTCCCAAATCAGCCCCAGCATTTT; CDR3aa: CASSFPNQPQHF
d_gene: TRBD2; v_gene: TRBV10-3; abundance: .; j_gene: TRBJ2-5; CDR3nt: TGTGCCATCAGTGGATCCGGGACTAGTGAGGGCGCAGAGACCCAGTACTTC; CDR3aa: CAISGSGTSEGAETQYF
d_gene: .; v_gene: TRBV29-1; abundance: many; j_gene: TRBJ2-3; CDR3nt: TGCAGCGTTGCTCGGCAAACTAGCACAGATACGCAGTATTTT; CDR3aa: CSVARQTSTDTQYF
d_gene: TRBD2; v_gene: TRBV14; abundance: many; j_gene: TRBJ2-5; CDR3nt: TGTGCCAGCAGCCGTTCGGGACTACAAGAGACCCAGTACTTC; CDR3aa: CASSRSGLQETQYF
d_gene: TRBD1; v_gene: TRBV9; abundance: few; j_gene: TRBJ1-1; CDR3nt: TGTGCCAGCAGCGCAGGACAGGGGGCGTACACTGAAGCTTTCTTT; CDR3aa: CASSAGQGAYTEAFF
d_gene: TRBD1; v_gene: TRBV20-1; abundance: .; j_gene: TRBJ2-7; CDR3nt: TGCAGTGCCCGACCAAAGGACAGGGGGGGGAACGAGCAGTACTTC; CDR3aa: CSARPKDRGGNEQYF
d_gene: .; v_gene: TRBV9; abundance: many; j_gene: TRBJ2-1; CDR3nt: TGTGCCAGCAGCGTAGCTGGGTGGGCCAGGGCCCATGAGCAGTTCTTC; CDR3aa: CASSVAGWARAHEQFF
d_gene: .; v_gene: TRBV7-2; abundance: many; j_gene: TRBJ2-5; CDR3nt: TGTGCCAGCAGCTTAGAACGGGATGAGACCCAGTACTTC; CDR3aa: CASSLERDETQYF
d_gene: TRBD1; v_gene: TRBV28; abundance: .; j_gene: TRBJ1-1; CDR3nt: TGTGCCAGCAGTCCCCGGGGACAGGCGAACACTGAAGCTTTCTTT; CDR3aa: CASSPRGQANTEAFF
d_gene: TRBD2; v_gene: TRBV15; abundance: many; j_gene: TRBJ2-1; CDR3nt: TGTGCCACCAGCAGGTCCCTTCGAGGGCGGGAGAGGAGTGAGCAGTTCTTC; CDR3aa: CATSRSLRGRERSEQFF
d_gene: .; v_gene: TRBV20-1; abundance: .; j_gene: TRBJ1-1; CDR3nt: TGCAGTGCTCTCGCGACGGGGGTTTCAACTGAAGCTTTCTTT; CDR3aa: CSALATGVSTEAFF
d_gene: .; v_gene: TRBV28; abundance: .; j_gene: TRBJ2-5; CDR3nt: TGTGCCAGCGCTTTCAACGGGGTTATGTACCAAGAGACCCAGTACTTC; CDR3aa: CASAFNGVMYQETQYF